Sequencing of this T cell receptor (beta chain) was carried out in a study of T cell responses to AZD1222 COVID-19 vaccine. As for the study in general: Recipients boosted at about 4 weeks or about 12 weeks are pooled. General observations from the study: Distributed over spike, vaccine-associated CD4 TCRs predominated at 160-218 and 743-854. White British donors predominated, females outnumbered males, and clonal diversity was possibly underestimated. Repertoires were obtained only post-peak T cell response.

The CDR3 extends over 16 amino acids. Germline V gene lookup returns CDR1 SEHNR and CDR2 FQNEAQ (reference sequence). V lost 4 bases to trimming and J lost 3 bases, with 17 bases between them. A note on this clone: The target antigen is unknown.

Using immunoSEQ multiplex PCR, the repertoire was profiled, and TCRdb retains in-frame clones only, with some absent. The table shows more than 140,000 clones, with more than 70% occurring only once. The clonotype originates from an adult in good health. The chain has TRBV7-9 and TRBJ2-3; possibly TRBD1 for D (6 bases). Source: peripheral blood, taken on day 0 of AZD1222 vaccination. CDR3 loop: CASSSSGTRGTDTQYF. CDR3 DNA sequence: TGTGCCAGCAGCTCATCAGGGACAAGGGGGACAGATACGCAGTATTTT.